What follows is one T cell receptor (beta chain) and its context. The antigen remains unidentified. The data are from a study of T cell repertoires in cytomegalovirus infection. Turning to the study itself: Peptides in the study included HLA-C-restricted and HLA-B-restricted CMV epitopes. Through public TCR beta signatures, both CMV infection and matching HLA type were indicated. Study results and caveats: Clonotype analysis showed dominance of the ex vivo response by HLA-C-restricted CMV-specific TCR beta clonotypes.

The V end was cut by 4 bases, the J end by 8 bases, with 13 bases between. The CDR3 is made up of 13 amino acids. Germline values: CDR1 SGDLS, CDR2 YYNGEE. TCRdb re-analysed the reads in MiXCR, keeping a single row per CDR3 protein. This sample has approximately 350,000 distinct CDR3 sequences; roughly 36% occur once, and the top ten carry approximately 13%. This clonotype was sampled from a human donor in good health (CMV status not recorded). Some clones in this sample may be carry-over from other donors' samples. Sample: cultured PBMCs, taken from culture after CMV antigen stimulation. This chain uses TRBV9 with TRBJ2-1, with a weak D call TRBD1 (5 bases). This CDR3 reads CASSPVDSHEQFF. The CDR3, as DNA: TGTGCCAGCAGCCCGGTAGACAGCCATGAGCAGTTCTTC.